The T cell receptor (beta chain) described here comes from a study of response to subunit inactivated influenza vaccine. The study's findings and limits: The authors offered the suggestion that each seasonal influenza vaccination recruits few new T cells.

The CDR3 consists of 14 residues. After removal of 6 bases from V and 7 bases from J, the junction contained 8 bases not matched to a gene. Looked up from germline, CDR1 is SEHNR and CDR2 is FQNEAQ (reference sequence). TCRdb re-called the RT-PCR reads through MiXCR, storing one row per CDR3 protein. The sample lists under 850,000 distinct CDR3 sequences; roughly 20% were seen once. Concerning this clonotype: What it binds is not known.

This chain connects TRBV7-9 to TRBJ2-5; 10 bases fit TRBD1. The source was PBMCs from blood, collected about 5 days after vaccination. This receptor was identified in a man aged 50 to 60 who received an inactivated influenza vaccine. The CDR3 protein is CASRQDRGLGTQYF. The CDR3 coding sequence is TGTGCCAGCAGACAGGACAGGGGGTTAGGGACCCAGTACTTC.